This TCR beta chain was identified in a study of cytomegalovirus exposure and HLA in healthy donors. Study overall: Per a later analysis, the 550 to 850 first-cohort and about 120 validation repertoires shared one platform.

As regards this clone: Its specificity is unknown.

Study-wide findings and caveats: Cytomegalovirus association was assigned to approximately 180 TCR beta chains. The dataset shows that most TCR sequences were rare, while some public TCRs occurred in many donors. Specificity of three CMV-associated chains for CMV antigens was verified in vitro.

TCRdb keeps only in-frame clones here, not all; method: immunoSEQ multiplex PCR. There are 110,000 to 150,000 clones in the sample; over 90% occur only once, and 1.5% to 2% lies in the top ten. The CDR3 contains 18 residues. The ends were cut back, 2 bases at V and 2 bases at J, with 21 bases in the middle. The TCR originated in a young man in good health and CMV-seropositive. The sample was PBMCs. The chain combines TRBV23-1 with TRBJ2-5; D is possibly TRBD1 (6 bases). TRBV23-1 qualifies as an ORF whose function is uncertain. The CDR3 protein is CASSQKKERTERQETQYF. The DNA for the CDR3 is TGCGCCAGCAGTCAAAAGAAAGAGCGGACAGAACGACAAGAGACCCAGTACTTC.